This is a list of T cell receptor beta chains from one sample in a study of blood T cell repertoires in COVID-19. Libraries were prepared by immunoSEQ multiplex PCR; TCRdb keeps only in-frame clonotypes and omits some of them. The table lists about 280,000 clones, about 89% of them singletons. Sequencing was carried out using peripheral blood. Receptor source: a man between 40 and 49 years old with active or convalescent COVID-19. Each CDR3 is given with its conserved first and last residue. The D gene is left open where the match is weak. Only part of the rows carry a size: once, few, many, or a class if the clone is expanded.

V gene: TRBV2; D gene: TRBD2; clone size: .; J gene: TRBJ2-3; CDR3 protein: CASSLTSGRGDTQYF; CDR3 DNA: TGTGCCAGCAGCTTGACTAGCGGGAGAGGAGATACGCAGTATTTT
V gene: TRBV27; D gene: .; clone size: .; J gene: TRBJ1-5; CDR3 protein: CASSLGHGNQPQHF; CDR3 DNA: TGTGCCAGCAGTTTGGGACACGGGAATCAGCCCCAGCATTTT
V gene: TRBV7-6; D gene: .; clone size: .; J gene: TRBJ2-1; CDR3 protein: CASSLGEAGGHEQFF; CDR3 DNA: TGTGCCAGCAGCTTAGGAGAGGCAGGGGGGCATGAGCAGTTCTTC
V gene: TRBV6-5; D gene: .; clone size: .; J gene: TRBJ2-7; CDR3 protein: CASIIGVEQYF; CDR3 DNA: TGTGCCAGCATAATAGGGGTCGAGCAGTACTTC
V gene: TRBV21-1; D gene: .; clone size: .; J gene: TRBJ2-5; CDR3 protein: CASSKTPTLSSILETQYF; CDR3 DNA: TGTGCCAGCAGCAAAACCCCAACCCTTTCTAGCATCCTAGAGACCCAGTACTTC
V gene: TRBV2; D gene: TRBD1; clone size: few; J gene: TRBJ1-5; CDR3 protein: CASTKGTANQPQHF; CDR3 DNA: TGTGCCAGCACTAAGGGGACAGCAAATCAGCCCCAGCATTTT
V gene: TRBV15; D gene: TRBD1; clone size: .; J gene: TRBJ2-6; CDR3 protein: CATSGTGGKYGANVLTF; CDR3 DNA: TGTGCCACCTCTGGGACAGGGGGCAAATATGGGGCCAACGTCCTGACTTTC
V gene: TRBV5-8; D gene: .; clone size: .; J gene: TRBJ2-5; CDR3 protein: CATDESTQYF; CDR3 DNA: TGTGCTACTGATGAGTCTACCCAGTACTTC
V gene: TRBV6-5; D gene: TRBD1; clone size: .; J gene: TRBJ1-1; CDR3 protein: CASSLGQGVVTEAFF; CDR3 DNA: TGTGCCAGCAGTTTGGGACAGGGGGTCGTGACTGAAGCTTTCTTT
V gene: TRBV5-5; D gene: TRBD1; clone size: .; J gene: TRBJ1-4; CDR3 protein: CASSYPGGTDYEKLFF; CDR3 DNA: TGTGCCAGCAGCTACCCAGGCGGGACAGACTATGAAAAACTGTTTTTT